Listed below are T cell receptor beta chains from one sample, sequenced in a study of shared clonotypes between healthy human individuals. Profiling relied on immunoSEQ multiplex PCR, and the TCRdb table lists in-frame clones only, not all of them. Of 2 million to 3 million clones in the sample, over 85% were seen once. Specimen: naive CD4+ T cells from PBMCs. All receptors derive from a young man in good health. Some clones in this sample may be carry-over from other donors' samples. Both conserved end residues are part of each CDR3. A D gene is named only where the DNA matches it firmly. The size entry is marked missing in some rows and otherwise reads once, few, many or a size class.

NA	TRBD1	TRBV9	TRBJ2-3	CASSSTGATDTQYF	TGTGCCAGCAGCTCAACAGGGGCCACAGATACGCAGTATTTT
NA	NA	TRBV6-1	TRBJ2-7	CASSDQAIYEQYF	TGTGCCAGCAGTGATCAGGCTATCTACGAGCAGTACTTC
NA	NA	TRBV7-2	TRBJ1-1	CASRFLYTEAFF	TGTGCCAGCAGATTTCTTTACACTGAAGCTTTCTTT
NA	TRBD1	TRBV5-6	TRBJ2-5	CASSRTGVETQYF	TGTGCCAGCAGCCGAACAGGGGTAGAGACCCAGTACTTC
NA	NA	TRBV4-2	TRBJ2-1	CASSPPPGAANTNEQFF	TGTGCCAGCAGCCCTCCCCCTGGCGCGGCAAATACCAATGAGCAGTTCTTC
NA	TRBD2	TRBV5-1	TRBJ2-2	CASSIGTSGYTGELFF	TGCGCCAGCAGCATTGGGACTAGCGGCTACACCGGGGAGCTGTTTTTT
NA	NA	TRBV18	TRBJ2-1	CASSPRLRSYNEQFF	TGTGCCAGCTCACCTCGACTCCGCTCCTACAATGAGCAGTTCTTC
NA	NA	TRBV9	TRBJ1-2	CASSVAGGDPNYGYTF	TGTGCCAGCAGCGTAGCTGGGGGGGATCCTAACTATGGCTACACCTTC
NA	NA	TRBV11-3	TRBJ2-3	CASSHRVSDTQYF	TGTGCCAGCAGCCACAGGGTTTCAGATACGCAGTATTTT
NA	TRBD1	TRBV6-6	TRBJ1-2	CASSSLPGQAPFPF	TGTGCCAGCAGTTCACTCCCCGGACAGGCTCCCTTCCCCTTC
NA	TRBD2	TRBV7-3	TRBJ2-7	CASSTILRGVDEQYF	TGTGCCAGCAGCACAATCCTCCGGGGGGTCGACGAGCAGTACTTC
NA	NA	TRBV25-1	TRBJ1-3	CASSELLGAGREGYTIYF	TGTGCCAGCAGTGAACTCCTCGGCGCGGGCCGAGAGGGATACACCATATATTTT
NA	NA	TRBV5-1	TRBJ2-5	CASSSDSTPPRATQYF	TGCGCCAGCAGCAGTGACTCTACACCCCCCCGGGCGACCCAGTACTTC
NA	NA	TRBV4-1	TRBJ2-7	CASSKPSTWEQYF	TGCGCCAGCAGCAAACCCTCGACCTGGGAGCAGTACTTC
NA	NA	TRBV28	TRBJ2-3	CASYRPGASTDTQYF	TGTGCCAGCTACCGGCCGGGTGCAAGCACAGATACGCAGTATTTT
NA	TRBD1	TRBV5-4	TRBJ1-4	CASSSAAGQNEKLFF	TGTGCCAGCAGCTCGGCCGCGGGACAGAATGAAAAACTGTTTTTT
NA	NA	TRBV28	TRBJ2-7	CASSWEVSSHEQYF	TGTGCCAGCAGTTGGGAGGTCTCCTCCCACGAGCAGTACTTC
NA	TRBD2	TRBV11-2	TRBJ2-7	CASSVLAGVDEQYF	TGTGCCAGCAGCGTCCTAGCGGGAGTTGATGAGCAGTACTTC
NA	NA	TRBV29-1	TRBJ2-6	CSVGGQGNSGANVLTF	TGCAGCGTAGGAGGCCAGGGAAATTCTGGGGCCAACGTCCTGACTTTC
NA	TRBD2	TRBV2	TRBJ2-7	CASGLAGGRASEQYF	TGTGCCAGTGGACTAGCGGGAGGAAGAGCGTCCGAGCAGTACTTC
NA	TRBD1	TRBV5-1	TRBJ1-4	CASSPRPDRAGEKLFF	TGCGCCAGCAGCCCCAGGCCCGACAGGGCGGGTGAAAAACTGTTTTTT
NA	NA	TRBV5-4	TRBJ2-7	CASSLQGHSSPYEQYF	TGTGCCAGCAGCTTGCAGGGACACTCTAGCCCCTACGAGCAGTACTTC
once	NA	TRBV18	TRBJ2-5	CASSSRVETQYF	TGTGCCAGCTCATCCAGAGTCGAGACCCAGTACTTC
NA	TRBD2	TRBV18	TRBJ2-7	CASSPAASGTPYEQYF	TGTGCCAGCTCACCCGCGGCTAGCGGGACTCCCTACGAGCAGTACTTC
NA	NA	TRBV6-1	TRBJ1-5	CASSDGTSRNQPQHF	TGTGCCAGCAGTGACGGGACAAGCCGCAATCAGCCCCAGCATTTT
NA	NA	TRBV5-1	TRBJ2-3	CASSLAKSTDTQYF	TGCGCCAGCAGCTTGGCCAAGTCGACAGATACGCAGTATTTT
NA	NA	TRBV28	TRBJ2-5	CASSLGGAGPSTQYF	TGTGCCAGCAGTTTAGGGGGGGCCGGCCCATCTACCCAGTACTTC
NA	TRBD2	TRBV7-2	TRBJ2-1	CASSLYSGLAGFYNEQFF	TGTGCCAGCAGCTTATATTCGGGACTAGCGGGTTTCTACAATGAGCAGTTCTTC
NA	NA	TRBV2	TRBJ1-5	CASGGDGNQPQHF	TGTGCCAGCGGAGGGGACGGGAATCAGCCCCAGCATTTT
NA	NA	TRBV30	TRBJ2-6	CAWSSGVAGANVLTF	TGTGCCTGGAGTTCAGGAGTAGCCGGGGCCAACGTCCTGACTTTC
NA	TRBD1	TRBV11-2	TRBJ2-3	CASSLPQGPETQYF	TGTGCCAGCAGCTTACCACAGGGGCCGGAGACGCAGTATTTT
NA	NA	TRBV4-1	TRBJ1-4	CASSLVLREKLFF	TGCGCCAGCAGCCTCGTCTTGAGAGAAAAACTGTTTTTT
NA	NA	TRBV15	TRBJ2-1	CATSRDDNSGYNEQFF	TGTGCCACCAGCAGAGATGATAATAGCGGCTACAATGAGCAGTTCTTC
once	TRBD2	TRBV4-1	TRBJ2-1	CASSRRLAESYNEQFF	TGCGCCAGCAGCCGCCGACTAGCGGAATCCTACAATGAGCAGTTCTTC
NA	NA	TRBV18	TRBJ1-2	CASSPTTVEEKYGYTF	TGTGCCAGCTCACCTACGACGGTGGAAGAGAAGTATGGCTACACCTTC
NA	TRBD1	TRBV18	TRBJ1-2	CASSLQGGNYGYTF	TGTGCCAGCTCACTGCAGGGGGGTAACTATGGCTACACCTTC
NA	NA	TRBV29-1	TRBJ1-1	CSVVSHMNTEAFF	TGCAGCGTTGTTTCGCACATGAACACTGAAGCTTTCTTT
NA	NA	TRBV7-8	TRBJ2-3	CASSLAGADTQYF	TGTGCCAGCAGCTTGGCCGGGGCAGATACGCAGTATTTT
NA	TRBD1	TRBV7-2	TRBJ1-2	CASSQAPGGLYGYTF	TGTGCCAGCAGCCAAGCCCCAGGGGGCCTCTATGGCTACACCTTC
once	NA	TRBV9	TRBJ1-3	CASSDGQLGNTIYF	TGTGCCAGCAGCGATGGACAGCTAGGAAACACCATATATTTT
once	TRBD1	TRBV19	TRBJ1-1	CASARQGIFEAFF	TGTGCCAGTGCACGACAGGGGATATTCGAAGCTTTCTTT
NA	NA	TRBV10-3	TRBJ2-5	CAISEGLQETQYF	TGTGCCATCAGTGAGGGCCTACAAGAGACCCAGTACTTC
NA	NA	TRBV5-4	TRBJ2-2	CASSPQGRGAYTGELFF	TGTGCCAGCAGCCCCCAGGGAAGGGGGGCTTACACCGGGGAGCTGTTTTTT
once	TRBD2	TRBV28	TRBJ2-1	CASSSSGVTSSYNEQFF	TGTGCCAGCAGTTCTAGCGGGGTCACAAGCTCCTACAATGAGCAGTTCTTC
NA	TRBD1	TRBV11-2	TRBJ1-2	CASSEGQGYGYTF	TGTGCCAGCAGCGAGGGACAGGGCTATGGCTACACCTTC
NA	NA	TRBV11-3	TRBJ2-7	CASSLQGSTYEQYF	TGTGCCAGCAGCTTACAGGGGTCGACCTACGAGCAGTACTTC
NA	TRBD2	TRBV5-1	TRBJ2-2	CASSLARLAGLNTGELFF	TGCGCCAGCAGCTTGGCTAGGCTAGCGGGTCTGAACACCGGGGAGCTGTTTTTT
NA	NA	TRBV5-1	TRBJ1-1	CASSLEVAGNTEAFF	TGCGCCAGCAGCTTGGAAGTCGCGGGAAACACTGAAGCTTTCTTT
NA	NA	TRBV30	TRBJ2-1	CAWSGSGSLGAYNEQFF	TGTGCCTGGAGTGGAAGCGGGTCTCTAGGGGCCTACAATGAGCAGTTCTTC